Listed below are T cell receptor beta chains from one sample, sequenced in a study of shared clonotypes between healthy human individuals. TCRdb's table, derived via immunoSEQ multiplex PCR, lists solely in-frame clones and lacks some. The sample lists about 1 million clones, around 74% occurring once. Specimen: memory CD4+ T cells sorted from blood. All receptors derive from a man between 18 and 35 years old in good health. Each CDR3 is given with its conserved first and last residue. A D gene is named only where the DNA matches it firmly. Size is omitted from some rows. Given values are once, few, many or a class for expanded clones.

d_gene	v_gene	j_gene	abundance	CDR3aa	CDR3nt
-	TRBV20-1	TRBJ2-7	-	CSARMSYEQYF	TGCAGTGCTCGGATGTCCTACGAGCAGTACTTC
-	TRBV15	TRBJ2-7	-	CATSTDRWGASYEQYF	TGTGCCACCAGCACCGATCGTTGGGGGGCCTCCTACGAGCAGTACTTC
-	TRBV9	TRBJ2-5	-	CASSPWTGGETQYF	TGTGCCAGCAGCCCTTGGACTGGGGGCGAGACCCAGTACTTC
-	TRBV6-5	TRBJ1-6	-	CASSYSQGNNSPLHF	TGTGCCAGCAGTTACTCACAGGGAAATAATTCACCCCTCCACTTT
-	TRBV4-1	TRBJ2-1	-	CASSQVDLISYNEQFF	TGCGCCAGCAGCCAAGTGGACTTAATCTCCTACAATGAGCAGTTCTTC
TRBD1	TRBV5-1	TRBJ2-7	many	CASSLDLTGWEQYF	TGCGCCAGCAGCTTGGATTTGACAGGGTGGGAGCAGTACTTC
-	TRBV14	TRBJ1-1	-	CASSHVTEAFF	TGTGCCAGCAGCCATGTTACTGAAGCTTTCTTT
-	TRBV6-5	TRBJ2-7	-	CASSYSKGYEQYF	TGTGCCAGCAGTTACTCTAAGGGCTACGAGCAGTACTTC
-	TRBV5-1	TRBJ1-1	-	CASSFSPGTNTEAFF	TGCGCCAGCAGCTTTTCCCCAGGGACGAACACTGAAGCTTTCTTT
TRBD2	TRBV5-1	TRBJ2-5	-	CASSSVGTSGDVTQYF	TGCGCCAGCAGCTCTGTCGGGACTAGCGGGGATGTGACCCAGTACTTC
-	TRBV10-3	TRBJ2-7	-	CATLDPGESTYEQYF	TGTGCCACCCTAGATCCAGGGGAGTCGACCTACGAGCAGTACTTC
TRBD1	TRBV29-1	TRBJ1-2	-	CSVEGLEGQGARRPGYTF	TGCAGCGTTGAGGGCCTGGAAGGACAGGGGGCCAGACGGCCCGGCTACACCTTC
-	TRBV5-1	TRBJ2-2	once	CASSLGTAWTTGELFF	TGCGCCAGCAGCTTGGGGACCGCGTGGACCACCGGGGAGCTGTTTTTT
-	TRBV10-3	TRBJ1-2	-	CATTSGTDYGYTF	TGTGCCACGACCTCCGGGACGGACTATGGCTACACCTTC
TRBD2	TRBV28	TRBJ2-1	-	CASRSPGTIPFF	TGTGCCAGCAGATCTCCCGGGACTATTCCGTTCTTC
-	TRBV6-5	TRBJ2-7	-	CASRAVGRSSYEQYF	TGTGCCAGCAGGGCAGTGGGAAGGAGCTCCTACGAGCAGTACTTC
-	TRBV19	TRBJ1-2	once	CATWVRYGYTF	TGTGCCACCTGGGTCCGCTATGGCTACACCTTC
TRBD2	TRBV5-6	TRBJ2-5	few	CASSSGGRISPETQYF	TGTGCCAGCAGCTCGGGGGGACGCATATCACCGGAGACCCAGTACTTC
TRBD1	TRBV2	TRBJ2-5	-	CASRTGGPWETQYF	TGTGCCAGCAGGACAGGGGGCCCTTGGGAGACCCAGTACTTC
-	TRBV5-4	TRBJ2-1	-	CASSLGGGVSSYNEQFF	TGTGCCAGCAGCTTGGGAGGCGGGGTGAGCTCCTACAATGAGCAGTTCTTC
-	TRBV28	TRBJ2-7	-	CASSHQGRGLYEQYF	TGTGCCAGCAGTCATCAGGGCCGAGGTCTCTACGAGCAGTACTTC
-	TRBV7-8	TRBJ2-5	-	CASRKGFGETQYF	TGTGCCAGCAGGAAGGGGTTTGGGGAGACCCAGTACTTC